What follows is one T cell receptor (beta chain) and its context. The specificity of this receptor is unknown. No base quality values were provided; no much bigger clone lies one nucleotide off. Libraries were prepared through RACE. Sequencer: NextSeq 500. During library preparation, unique molecular identifiers were attached to individual cDNA molecules so that TCRs could be counted in a quantitative, reproducible way. From each blood RNA sample, both TCR alpha and TCR beta chains were sequenced. As for how the authors treated the data: Samples had a median of approximately 96,000 TCRs, with a range from about 23,224 to 700,000. V, J and CDR3 annotation of the TCR reads was performed with the Decombinator software suite. Every sample was subsampled to the same number of TCRs (28,000) for the PS versus PT1 abundance plots. TCRs were defined as expanded if absent before sensitization and observed at least eight times at the 2-week time point. The public reads were quality trimmed at Q25 with fastp and then assembled into clones with MiXCR by TCRdb, keeping productive beta chains. Each CDR3 protein gets just one entry, which takes the most common genes and DNA from the rows behind it. These V and J calls originate from TCRdb's pipeline instead of the authors' own analysis. The sample table shows some 80,000 distinct CDR3 sequences, and about 10% are seen once. The ten most abundant clones make up 2% to 2.5% of the sample.

CDR1 and CDR2, per the germline V gene (reference sequence), are SGHNT and YYREEE. The CDR3 has 14 amino acids, counting the end cysteine and phenylalanine. Just the 42-base CDR3 DNA is kept, in frame starting at base 1. Relative to germline, V is 2 bases shorter and J is 5 bases shorter, with 12 bases between their ends. The data were taken from a study of human T cells and chemical hapten exposure listed by TCRdb under 2021. For the study in its entirety: For sensitization, 2% DPC in acetone was applied to a roughly 2 cm by roughly 2 cm area of upper inner arm skin. Weekly therapeutic DPC doses were additionally applied to the scalp of patients throughout the roughly 24-week study period. Patch testing was done on the upper back using Finn chambers containing 0.01% DPC, and results were scored after 6 days according to International Contact Dermatitis Research Group standards. Alopecia areata with under or over 50% scalp involvement, alopecia totalis and alopecia universalis were represented in the patient cohort, which was mostly female. Libraries were pooled for sequencing, and per-sample TCR yields varied mainly because of small differences in library volumes within the pool. The study tracked peripheral blood TCR repertoire changes in vivo during primary and secondary sensitization to the hapten diphenylcyclopropenone (DPC) in alopecia patients. Blood samples were taken from patients before sensitization (week 0) and at 2, 6 and about 24 weeks after DPC sensitization. Around 30 alopecia patients provided blood for TCR sequencing at one to four time points (pre-sensitization, 2, 6 and 24 weeks). General conclusions and limits of the study: Patch test score was positively correlated with the number of PT1 expanded TCRs, with significance at thresholds 8, 16 and 32 but not at 4. Compared with pre-sensitization or healthy control sets, expanded TCRs formed significantly more large CDR3 similarity clusters, which is consistent with antigen-driven responses. After repeated subsampling, changes were observed in the strength of the expansion versus patch-test correlation and in the threshold at which the correlation became significant. The number of TCRs above 1 in 1000 frequency did not change with DPC sensitization; there was no evidence of global repertoire structure alterations. All patients had alopecia, a presumed autoimmune disease, so their immune response might differ from that of healthy individuals.

The sample's time point label, decoded: patch test 2, 6 weeks after DPC sensitization. Per the publication, the treatment or condition label means: therapeutic diphenylcyclopropenone sensitization with weekly scalp DPC. At every patch-test visit, the blood draw took place before the patch test was put on. Patients were considered eligible if aged 18 to 70, diagnosed with alopecia and deemed suitable for DPC therapy, and patients were excluded if pregnant. Unfractionated whole blood was collected in Tempus Blood RNA tubes, and total RNA was extracted from that blood. The V gene is TRBV5-4 and the J gene is TRBJ2-3, with the D gene too uncertain to name. The specimen comprised whole blood, sampled in connection with sensitization to the hapten diphenylcyclopropenone (DPC). The TCR originated in a woman in her thirties with alopecia areata. Some clones in this sample may be carry-over from other donors' samples. The CDR3 protein: CASSFEQTKDTQYF. DNA sequence: TGTGCCAGCAGCTTTGAACAGACAAAAGATACGCAGTATTTT. Here the CDR3 is joined to the reference TRBV5-4 and TRBJ2-3 genes, and the full variable domain is: ETGVTQSPTHLIKTRGQQVTLRCSSQSGHNTVSWYQQALGQGPQFIFQYYREEENGRGNFPPRFSGLQFPNYSSELNVNALELDDSALYLCASSFEQTKDTQYFGPGTRLTVL.